The sequence of this T cell receptor beta chain was determined in a study of cytomegalovirus exposure and HLA in healthy donors (dated by TCRdb to about 2017). Describing the broader study: According to an earlier analysis of several hundred of the donors, 200 million or so T cells yielded roughly 100 million unique TCR beta sequences and roughly 280 Gb of sequence data. A later analysis re-examined previously published TCR beta repertoires from roughly 720 donors and added high-resolution HLA genotyping to investigate patterns of TCR occurrence. High-throughput TCR immunosequencing, statistical association of individual TCRs with disease status, and machine learning were combined to predict cytomegalovirus infection status. Both class I and class II loci were covered by HLA typing, at four-digit resolution. The study profiled the T cell repertoires of under 850 subjects by immunosequencing and related them to cytomegalovirus serostatus. On average, 235,054 unique TCR beta nucleotide sequences were sequenced per donor among about 400 genotyped donors of the cohort, with roughly 18% of those sequences being non-productive. Several DR-DQ haplotypes were treated as single units for association and clustering because of strong linkage in the cohort. Besides the first cohort of 666 subjects, a separate validation cohort made up of roughly 130 different subjects was used. The study aimed to test whether signatures of past pathogen exposure could be identified by cataloging public T cell receptors. Donor age, sex, ethnicity and CMV serostatus were compiled together with the repertoire data. The number of donors typed differed by locus, with about 629-630 for A, B, C, DRB1 and DQB1, more than 500 for DQA1, nearly 610 for DPA1, and over 400 for DPB1. The genetic ancestry cluster associated with self-reported Caucasian donors included 80% to 90% of the roughly 380 genotyped donors. In a later genetic analysis, genome-wide SNP genotypes for about 55% of the roughly 700 donors were used, and that subset was treated as a discovery cohort. Roughly 290 gigabases of sequencing data and around 88 million unique TCR sequences made up an early release that covered 500 to 650 HLA-typed donors. Every discovery cohort repertoire had been produced on one sequencing platform. In the later analysis, no new phenotypic data were used to find candidate immune exposures; instead, reliance was placed on TCR beta sequences and their occurrence across donors. In an earlier analysis of several hundred of the donors, high-throughput TCR beta sequencing was used to judge whether each TCR beta V gene segment behaved as functional or pseudogenic.

A word on this clone: The antigen it recognizes is unknown.

CDR1 MNHEY and CDR2 SVGAGI were looked up in the germline V gene. At the junction V is shortened by 2 bases and J by 5 bases; bases outside the gene matches: 3. Measured from the cysteine to the phenylalanine, the CDR3 is 13 residues long. Only the CDR3 part of the read is kept: 39 bases, read in frame from the first base. Library preparation employed the immunoSEQ multiplex PCR assay. For the multiplex PCR, a mixture combining 60 forward primers for TCR Vbeta segments and 13 reverse primers for TCR Jbeta segments was used. Amplification of the CDR3 region of rearranged TCR beta genes was performed with a multiplex PCR assay on genomic DNA. The amplified TCR beta libraries were sequenced on the Illumina HiSeq System as 87-base-pair reads. As for the original processing: Across the roughly 600 repertoires, a later analysis counted tens of millions of unique TCR beta chains, 9.5 million to 12 million of which were shared by at least two donors. Raw reads were error-corrected and collapsed into unique sequences by a nearest-neighbor algorithm in which closely related sequences were merged to remove PCR and sequencing errors. To assign V, D and J gene segments, CDR3 sequences were aligned to IMGT reference sequences. Each retained sequence needed at least a six-nucleotide match to both a V gene segment and a J gene segment. Rearrangements were classified as productive when the CDR3 lacked stop codons and remained in frame with V and J, and all other rearrangements were classified as non-productive. CDR3 was defined by IMGT convention, running from the second conserved V-encoded cysteine to the conserved J-encoded phenylalanine. Sequences without an unambiguous match to a single V gene segment were excluded from the earlier analysis of approximately 560 of the donors. In an earlier analysis of several hundred of the donors, V segments were called functional above 56.7% productive rearrangements and were called segregating when the between-donor standard deviation exceeded 5%. A statistical classification framework was developed to diagnose cytomegalovirus status using the catalog of TCR beta chain sequences. A later analysis assigned V and J genes by comparing TCR nucleotide sequences with IMGT/GENE-DB human TR gene sequences. A later analysis assigned CDR3 sequences and most-parsimonious VDJ recombination scenarios with the TCRdist pipeline. In a later analysis, every TCR beta chain was defined by the combination of its CDR3 amino acid sequence and its V-gene family, and reads without a unique V-gene family were dropped. To address suspected cross-contamination and a sequencing artifact, a later analysis removed 592 highly shared, low-generation-probability nucleotide sequences. In a later analysis, a clonal expansion index for each public chain was calculated from normalized within-repertoire ranks of inferred template counts. A later analysis computed generation probabilities with a VDJ recombination model fitted to out-of-frame rearrangements, and checked the results against IGoR. Hypergeometric tests were used in a later analysis to score TCR-TCR, TCR-HLA and TCR-CMV co-occurrence, with a repertoire-size bias correction applied to the TCR pairs. To estimate false discovery rates, a later analysis permuted the HLA or CMV assignments 20 times. A later analysis grouped co-occurring TCRs with DBSCAN, adding TCRdist sequence similarity when clustering within HLA-allele-positive subsets. Repertoires with fewer than 30,000 or more than 120,000 public chains, plus five repertoires with anomalous nucleotide sharing, were excluded from co-occurrence clustering. TCRdb retrieved this table from immuneACCESS and kept in-frame rearrangements only. Not all clones are present; in checked studies, unresolved V genes account for under half, and no reason is known for the remainder. That table is the source of V, J and clone size, and D and trimming were worked out from the DNA. This specimen's table enumerates approximately 110,000 clones. The biggest ten clones account for 3.6% of the sample.

Overall study results and their limits: Because the 87-base-pair reads could not distinguish some IMGT-functional V segments, including TRBV6-2 and TRBV6-3, those segments were excluded. Compared with the roughly 670-donor mean, donors in an Asian-associated ancestry cluster had fewer N-insertions in productive TCRs, according to a later genetic analysis. The sequencing pipeline was judged likely to have produced a cluster of highly shared sequence variants as a technical artifact. A further reported finding was that TCR beta sequences accurately predicted the HLA-A and HLA-B alleles for most subjects in the first cohort. A later analysis found that HLA-associated TCR beta chains were more clonally expanded and had lower generation probabilities than equally common non-associated chains. Because counts were too low, roughly 18 rarely observed V segments, including chromosome 9 orphons, were left out of the earlier analysis of roughly 600 of the donors. It was suggested by the authors that the approach could potentially be generalized to other disease states and immunological phenotypes. According to a later analysis, TCR association rates differed among HLA loci, with DRB1 alleles showing the most associated TCRs and HLA-C alleles showing the fewest. When HLA alleles, especially DR and DQ, strongly co-occurred, attributing TCR associations to individual alleles was difficult. Specific HLA alleles were associated with over 15,000 TCR beta sequences at a false discovery rate of 0.05 in a later analysis. A later analysis found that most CMV-associated TCR beta chains appeared HLA-restricted, with HLA associations seemingly driven largely by CMV exposure. Most TCR sequences were observed very rarely across donors, whereas some public TCRs were present in many individuals. An earlier analysis of around 500 of the donors showed that most TCR beta V segments appeared in productive rearrangements either about 87% or about 30% of the time, which broadly matched IMGT annotations. In both the original and validation cohorts, the classifier was reported to diagnose cytomegalovirus status with high specificity and sensitivity. An association between a missense DCLRE1C variant and V-gene and J-gene trimming of TCR beta chains was found in a later genetic analysis and replicated in an independent cohort. The only immune exposure information available for the cohort was CMV serostatus. The cohort was sequenced for TCR beta chains only, and without alpha or paired-chain data the features that could be detected were limited. Because HLA typing was missing for some donors at each locus, association tests included only the typed subset. Correlated functional status among segregating V segments might reflect linkage disequilibrium, but an unknown experimental factor could not be ruled out. Presence/absence analyses assumed roughly uniform sequencing depth across donors, an assumption that may not hold. In vitro tests confirmed that a few of the cytomegalovirus-associated TCR beta chains recognize cytomegalovirus antigens. The study listed approximately 160 TCR beta chains as associated with cytomegalovirus. According to a later analysis, parvovirus B19, influenza, CMV and Epstein-Barr virus appeared linked to several top co-occurrence clusters.

The cohort consisted of 600 to 700 healthy bone marrow donors. Cohort members were all nominally healthy when sampled, although unrecorded immune exposures were likely present. The donor was CMV seronegative and belonged to the group of over 300 seronegative cohort members. A peripheral blood sample was provided by each donor, and peripheral blood mononuclear cells were used for TCR beta sequencing. The Qiagen DNeasy Blood Extraction Kit was used to extract genomic DNA from the blood cell samples. Sequencing was done on a sample of PBMCs. In this chain, TRBV6-5 is recombined with TRBJ2-7, with 7 bases aligning to TRBD1. The sequence was obtained from a man between 18 and 29 years old in good health and CMV-seronegative. The nucleotides read TGTGCCAGCAGTTACGACAGGGAAAACGAGCAGTACTTC. Its protein product is CASSYDRENEQYF.